This TCR beta chain was sequenced in a study of shared clonotypes between healthy human individuals. Study-level findings and limits: Non-shared clonotypes were found to have lower generation probabilities than the clonotypes that were shared by all four of the sorted-subset donors. For naive CD4 cells, roughly 5.5% of clonotypes were shared across a handful of donors.

In the case of this clone: Antigen: not known.

About 30,000 T cell genomes (approximately 0.2 ug DNA) went into each sorted-subset replicate. Profiling relied on immunoSEQ multiplex PCR, and the TCRdb table lists in-frame clones only, not all of them. The sample has roughly 2,500,000 clones, over 85% seen once. The germline CDR1 and CDR2 sequences are SGHNT and YENEEA. There are 12 residues in the CDR3. The V end lost 5 bases, the J end lost 6 bases, and 10 bases lay between the germline ends. The V gene is TRBV11-3, the J gene TRBJ1-2; tentative D call: TRBD1 (6 bases). Sequenced sample: naive CD4+ T cells from PBMCs. Subset reported: CD45RA+ positively selected. The clonotype comes from a man between 18 and 35 years old in good health. Some clones in this sample may be carry-over from other donors' samples. The CDR3 loop reads CASSKGGNGYTF. CDR3 in DNA: TGTGCCAGCAGCAAGGGGGGAAATGGCTACACCTTC.